This T cell receptor beta chain was sequenced in a study of cytomegalovirus exposure and HLA in healthy donors. Study-wide results and caveats: For cytomegalovirus status, the classifier reportedly gave diagnoses with high specificity and sensitivity. After further analysis at a later stage, roughly 16,000 TCR beta sequences were associated with HLA alleles at 0.05 false discovery rate.

It was with 60 Vbeta and 13 Jbeta primers that the PCR ran. Libraries were prepared by immunoSEQ multiplex PCR; TCRdb keeps only in-frame clonotypes and omits some of them. The sample includes around 200,000 clones, roughly 78% of them seen just once. The germline CDR1 and CDR2 sequences are SGHNT and YENEEA. This CDR3 comprises 15 residues. V dropped 1 base and J dropped 6; count of bases not matched to a gene: 8. Note on this clone: Its antigen is not known.

The TCR was taken from a woman aged 25 to 39 in good health and CMV-seropositive. The material sequenced was PBMCs. The chain couples TRBV11-3 to TRBJ1-1, with 7 bases that match TRBD1. The chain's CDR3 is CASSLGPRTGPEAFF. CDR3 nucleotide sequence: TGTGCCAGCAGCTTAGGTCCCCGGACAGGTCCTGAAGCTTTCTTT.